A single sample is the source of the 20 T cell receptor beta chains below, sequenced in a study of T cells after somatic rescue of genetic block. Using immunoSEQ multiplex PCR, the repertoire was profiled, and TCRdb retains in-frame clones only, with some absent. Among more than 13,000 clones, approximately 72% were seen once, and the ten largest hold less than 25%. Sequenced sample: peripheral blood mononuclear cells (PBMCs). These receptor sequences come from a boy younger than 18.

The V gene is TRBV28, the J gene TRBJ2-1; 10 nucleotides agree with TRBD1. The germline V gene encodes CDR1 MDHEN and CDR2 SYDVKM. V gave up 3 bases and J gave up 4 bases; unmatched junction bases: 6. The CDR3 is made up of 16 amino acids. Written as DNA, the CDR3 is TGTGCCAGCAGTTTTTCCGGGACAGGGGTTTACAATGAGCAGTTCTTC. Its protein product is CASSFSGTGVYNEQFF.

This clone was counted a single time. One junction end disagrees with the germline gene, perhaps due to a read error. The chain is built from TRBV2 and TRBJ2-1; D is ambiguous. Germline-derived CDR1 and CDR2 are SNHLY and FYNNEI. The CDR3 spans 13 residues. CDR3 sequence reads: CASSENSHNEQFF. The CDR3 DNA reads TGTGCCAGCAGTGAAAACTCCCACAATGAGCAGTTCTTC.

This clone was detected only a few times. The chain uses TRBV7-8 and TRBJ2-1; D remains ambiguous. CDR3 length equals 15 residues. V shed 1 base and J shed 0 bases, with 7 bases lying between them. The germline V gene has CDR1 SGHVS and CDR2 FQNEAQ. The CDR3: CASSLGVSSYNEQFF. In DNA, the CDR3 is TGTGCCAGCAGCTTAGGGGTAAGCTCCTACAATGAGCAGTTCTTC.

The table lists this clone with a few counts. The CDR3 DNA is TGTGCCAGCAGCTTAGCGGGTATACTAGCGGGGGGCTCCTACAATGAGCAGTTCTTC. Its translation is CASSLAGILAGGSYNEQFF. J is TRBJ2-1 and V is TRBV7-6; 12 positions match TRBD2. The CDR3 is 19 residues long. V gave up 0 bases and J gave up 0 bases; unmatched junction bases: 6. The germline gives CDR1 SGHVS, CDR2 FNYEAQ.

The chain is built from TRBV5-1 and TRBJ2-3, with a tentative D call TRBD1 (6 bases). CDR3 length equals 16 residues. Germline assignment: CDR1 SGHRS and CDR2 YFSETQ. The V and J ends lost 0 bases and 3 bases respectively, with 14 bases between them. Here the CDR3 DNA reads TGCGCCAGCAGCTTGGCCGTTCAAGGGGGAACAGATACGCAGTATTTT. Amino acid sequence: CASSLAVQGGTDTQYF.

This clone was counted between two and nine times. The chain combines TRBV4-2 with TRBJ2-7; 7 nucleotides agree with TRBD1. Germline V lookup: CDR1 LGHNA, CDR2 YNFKEQ. This CDR3 region has 15 residues. The V segment lost 0 bases and the J segment 6 bases; nucleotides outside the gene matches: 8. The CDR3 loop reads CASSQEGTDGFEQYF. The CDR3, as DNA: TGTGCCAGCAGCCAAGAAGGGACAGATGGGTTCGAGCAGTACTTC.

The chain is built from TRBV13 and TRBJ2-6; D call uncertain. The germline V gene has CDR1 PRHDT and CDR2 FYEKMQ (reference sequence). Trimming shortened V by 5 bases and J by 2 bases, and 13 bases separated the two germline ends. The CDR3 loop spans 16 amino acids. The CDR3 sequence: CASSPIFTPGANVLTF. In nucleotides, the CDR3 is TGTGCCAGCAGCCCAATTTTCACCCCTGGGGCCAACGTCCTGACTTTC.

The rearrangement links TRBV6-5 to TRBJ1-2, with 8 bases identical to TRBD1. Germline V gene data show CDR1 as MNHEY and CDR2 as SVGAGI. J lost 4 bases, V lost 6 bases, and 7 bases had no gene match. The CDR3 loop spans 14 amino acids. The CDR3 loop reads CASRGQGGSYGYTF. The CDR3 bases are TGTGCCAGCAGAGGACAGGGAGGATCCTATGGCTACACCTTC.

The chain combines TRBV6-5 with TRBJ1-2, with D hard to call. The CDR3 spans 15 residues. CDR1 is MNHEY and CDR2 is SVGAGI in the germline V gene. V shed 2 bases and J shed 7 bases, with 17 bases lying between them. As DNA, the CDR3 is TGTGCCAGCAGTTACCAGCTAGCCTTAGGGAGTGGCTACACCTTC. Encoded protein: CASSYQLALGSGYTF.

This clone was found a few times. The J gene is TRBJ2-5, the V gene TRBV7-3, with TRBD2 matching 9 bases. The germline V gene has CDR1 SGHTA and CDR2 FQGTGA. The CDR3 length is 13 residues. Germline trimming cut 8 bases from V and 7 bases from J; bases unmatched to any gene: 8. The CDR3 protein is CASAGGASRTQYF. For the CDR3, the DNA is TGTGCCAGCGCGGGAGGGGCTTCCAGGACCCAGTACTTC.

The chain carries TRBV7-8 and TRBJ2-3; 12 nucleotides match TRBD1. This CDR3 is 17 amino acids long. V was clipped by 0 bases and J by 5 bases; unmatched bases: 6. Germline lookup yields CDR1 SGHVS and CDR2 FQNEAQ. CDR3 nucleotides: TGTGCCAGCAGCTTAGCGCGGGACAGGGGGCGGCAAGATACGCAGTATTTT. It is translated as CASSLARDRGRQDTQYF.

Regarding this clone: Its ends do not fully match the called genes, so a read error is possible. The chain has TRBV28 and TRBJ2-7; D assignment may be TRBD1 or TRBD2 (5 bases each). This CDR3 comprises 13 residues. CDR1 MDHEN and CDR2 SYDVKM come from the germline V gene. CDR3 DNA: TGTGCCAGCAGCCTTACCCGCTACGGGGCTAGGGACTTC. Its translation is CASSLTRYGARDF.

The rearrangement links TRBV27 to TRBJ1-4; TRBD1 is a possible D gene (5 bases). Trimming cost V 4 bases and J 0 bases, with 15 bases left between them. In germline, CDR1 is MNHEY, CDR2 SMNVEV (reference sequence). CDR3 size: 17 residues. The CDR3 bases are TGTGCCAGCAGTTACCCCCTTGGAGGGGCAACTAATGAAAAACTGTTTTTT. Encoded protein: CASSYPLGGATNEKLFF.

This chain links TRBV21-1 with TRBJ2-7; TRBD2 is the table's D call, not checked against the DNA. TRBV21-1 is tagged as a pseudogene. The CDR3 loop spans 17 amino acids. The CDR3: CASSKKSRTSGGYEQYF. DNA of the CDR3: TGTGCCAGCAGCAAAAAGAGTAGGACTAGCGGGGGCTACGAGCAGTACTTC.

V usage is TRBV19 and J usage is TRBJ2-1; D remains ambiguous. Germline lookup yields CDR1 LNHDA and CDR2 SQIVND (reference sequence). Trimming stripped 7 bases from V and 8 bases from J, with 21 bases between. This CDR3 is 15 amino acids long. The DNA for the CDR3 is TGTGCCAGTAAATCCCAAGGCTGGGTTAGGGATGAGCAGTTCTTC. Protein sequence: CASKSQGWVRDEQFF.

The chain carries TRBV5-4 and TRBJ2-5, with D perhaps TRBD1 (6 bases). CDR1 is SGHNT, CDR2 YYREEE, per germline (reference sequence). V lost 4 bases and J lost 2, with 15 bases in between. CDR3 length: 15 residues. The CDR3 sequence is CASSLSGGRQETQYF. CDR3 DNA: TGTGCCAGCAGCCTCAGTGGGGGCAGACAAGAGACCCAGTACTTC.

This clone was picked up one time. The chain is built from TRBV5-1 and TRBJ2-1, with TRBD2 matching 8 bases. With 4 bases clipped from V and 6 bases from J, the junction kept 12 bases outside the gene matches. The CDR3 has 16 amino acids. Germline V lookup: CDR1 SGHRS, CDR2 YFSETQ. The CDR3 coding sequence is TGCGCCAGCAGCCCACTGGGGGGCGGGGGGCCCAATGAGCAGTTCTTC. It is translated as CASSPLGGGGPNEQFF.

The CDR3 DNA follows: TGTGCCAGTAGCCCTTTCAGGGCCACAGATACGCAGTATTTT. It specifies CASSPFRATDTQYF. V and J are TRBV19 and TRBJ2-3, with D perhaps TRBD1 (5 bases). V was clipped by 6 bases and J by 2 bases, with 12 bases between them. Germline V gene data show CDR1 as LNHDA and CDR2 as SQIVND (reference sequence). This CDR3 comprises 14 residues.

The J gene is TRBJ2-1, the V gene TRBV18; TRBD1 aligns across 8 bases. After removal of 0 bases from V and 1 base from J, the junction contained 2 bases not matched to a gene. Per germline, CDR1 KGHSH and CDR2 LQKENI. The CDR3 loop spans 16 amino acids. This CDR3 reads CASSPPDRVSYNEQFF. CDR3 nucleotide sequence: TGTGCCAGCTCACCACCGGACAGGGTGTCCTACAATGAGCAGTTCTTC.

This sequence joins TRBV6-6 and TRBJ1-1, with D unresolved. Germline V lookup: CDR1 MNHNY, CDR2 SVGAGI (reference sequence). The V gene lost 4 bases and the J gene lost 4 bases, with 19 bases spanning the gap. The CDR3 runs to 16 residues. The CDR3 DNA reads TGTGCCAGCAGTTCCCCTTTCGGACGGGTTGGCACTGAAGCTTTCTTT. This gives the protein CASSSPFGRVGTEAFF.